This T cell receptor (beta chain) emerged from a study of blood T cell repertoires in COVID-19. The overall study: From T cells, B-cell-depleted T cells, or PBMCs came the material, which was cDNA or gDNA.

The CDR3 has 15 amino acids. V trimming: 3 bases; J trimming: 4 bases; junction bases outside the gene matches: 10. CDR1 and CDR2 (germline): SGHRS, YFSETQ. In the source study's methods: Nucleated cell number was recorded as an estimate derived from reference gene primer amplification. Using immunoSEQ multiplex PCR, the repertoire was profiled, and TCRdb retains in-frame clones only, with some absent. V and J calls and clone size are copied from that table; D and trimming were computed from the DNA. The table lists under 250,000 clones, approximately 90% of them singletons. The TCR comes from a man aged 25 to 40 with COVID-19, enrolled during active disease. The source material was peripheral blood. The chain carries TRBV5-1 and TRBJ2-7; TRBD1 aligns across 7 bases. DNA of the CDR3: TGCGCCAGCAGCTACCGGGACAGTCTTTCTTACGAGCAGTACTTC. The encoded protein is CASSYRDSLSYEQYF.